A single sample is the source of the 9 T cell receptor beta chains below, sequenced in a study of PD-L1 blockade in urothelial cancer. The time point here: peripheral blood 6 weeks after treatment start. Measured with immunoSEQ multiplex PCR; TCRdb has only the in-frame clones, and not every one. The sample has roughly 50,000 clones; 65% to 85% are singletons. The specimen was PBMCs, collected around atezolizumab (anti-PD-L1) treatment. The receptors here all came from a man between 65 and 85 years old with urothelial cancer.

The chain recombines TRBV20-1 with TRBJ2-7; D uncertain. In germline, CDR1 is DFQATT, CDR2 SNEGSKA (reference sequence). The CDR3 runs 11 residues. V dropped 3 bases and J dropped 9 bases, with 12 bases sitting between them. This CDR3 is CSARSPTGQYF. CDR3 nucleotides: TGCAGTGCTAGGTCCCCGACGGGGCAGTACTTC.

The chain has TRBV19 and TRBJ1-5; 10 bases agree with TRBD1. Germline V lookup: CDR1 LNHDA, CDR2 SQIVND (reference sequence). The CDR3 sequence is 16 residues long. V gave up 7 bases and J gave up 0 bases; unmatched junction bases: 6. CDR3 sequence reads: CASTDRGRDSNQPQHF. As DNA, the CDR3 is TGTGCCAGTACAGACAGGGGGCGAGATAGCAATCAGCCCCAGCATTTT.

This chain connects TRBV4-1 to TRBJ2-7, with D tentatively TRBD2 (6 bases). CDR3 length: 16 residues. V shed 4 bases and J shed 1 base, with 17 bases lying between them. From germline, CDR1 is MGHRA and CDR2 YSYEKL. Written as DNA, the CDR3 is TGCGCCAGCAGCCCCGGCCCGTGGAGGGATTCCTACGAGCAGTACTTC. This codes for CASSPGPWRDSYEQYF.

This sequence joins TRBV7-9 and TRBJ2-1, with 13 positions matching TRBD2. The CDR3 is 18 amino acids. J lost 8 bases, V lost 5 bases, and 15 bases had no gene match. Germline V gene lookup returns CDR1 SEHNR and CDR2 FQNEAQ (reference sequence). In DNA, the CDR3 is TGTGCCAGCAGCCTTCTCGCGATAGGACTAGCGGGAGTATATGAGCAGTTCTTC. It specifies CASSLLAIGLAGVYEQFF.

The chain carries TRBV5-1 and TRBJ2-3, with D perhaps matching TRBD1 (6 bases). Germline V lookup: CDR1 SGHRS, CDR2 YFSETQ. V lost 4 bases to trimming and J lost 4 bases, with 19 bases between them. The CDR3 consists of 16 residues. CDR3 in DNA: TGCGCCAGCAGCGCCCGGGACACCCGCCTGGCAGATACGCAGTATTTT. Its protein product is CASSARDTRLADTQYF.

The chain's CDR3 is CASSQTGGSYGYTF. The CDR3 nucleotides read TGCGCCAGCAGCCAGACAGGGGGTAGCTATGGCTACACCTTC. V usage is TRBV5-1 and J usage is TRBJ1-2; 9 nucleotides agree with TRBD1. The CDR3 totals 14 residues. Trimming at V came to 4 bases and at J to 4 bases, leaving 5 bases not matched to a gene. Germline loops: CDR1 SGHRS, CDR2 YFSETQ.

The chain links TRBV29-1 to TRBJ2-3, with 7 bases lining up with TRBD1. Germline loops: CDR1 SQVTM, CDR2 ANQGSEA. Unmatched junction bases numbered 7, after V lost 6 bases and J lost 4 bases. This CDR3 has 13 amino acids. CDR3 DNA sequence: TGCAGCGTCGACCACAGGGGCCCAGATACGCAGTATTTT. It is translated as CSVDHRGPDTQYF.

This clone was seen a single time. The chain has TRBV7-8 and TRBJ2-2, with 15 positions matching TRBD2. The CDR3 contains 18 residues. CDR1 is SGHVS, CDR2 FQNEAQ, per germline. V dropped 3 bases and J dropped 6; count of bases not matched to a gene: 8. The CDR3 loop reads CASSLESGLAGGPGELFF. The CDR3, as DNA: TGTGCCAGCAGCTTGGAGAGCGGACTAGCGGGAGGGCCCGGGGAGCTGTTTTTT. Drawing the rest from reference TRBV7-8 and TRBJ2-2, the complete variable domain is GAGVSQSPRYKVAKRGQDVALRCDPISGHVSLFWYQQALGQGPEFLTYFQNEAQLDKSGLPSDRFFAERPEGSVSTLKIQRTQQEDSAVYLCASSLESGLAGGPGELFFGEGSRLTVL.

As to this clone: No conserved phenylalanine or tryptophan ends this CDR3, so it is likely a read error. The DNA is left out, because the CDR3 cannot be placed on it with certainty; the CDR3 is given as TCRdb lists it. CDR3 protein: CASSLPSGRAFL. This rearrangement joins TRBV7-9 to TRBJ2-3; the table gives TRBD2 as D, unverified against the DNA. CDR1 and CDR2 from the germline V gene are SEHNR and FQNEAQ (reference sequence). Including both end residues, the CDR3 is 12 amino acids long.